One sample yielded the 17 T cell receptor beta chains listed below, sequenced in a study of shared clonotypes between healthy human individuals. TCRdb keeps only in-frame clones here, not all; method: immunoSEQ multiplex PCR. This table has around 1.5 million clones, about 98% appearing once. The specimen sequenced was naive CD4+ T cells sorted from blood. The subset: CD45RA+ positively selected. These receptors were taken from a man under 40 in good health.

This chain joins TRBV18 and TRBJ2-7, with 9 bases that match TRBD2. The length of the CDR3 is 16 residues. Germline values: CDR1 KGHSH, CDR2 LQKENI. V was clipped by 3 bases and J by 6 bases; unmatched bases: 12. CDR3 in DNA: TGTGCCAGCTCACCTATATCCGCGGGAGGGCCGGGCGAGCAGTACTTC. Translation: CASSPISAGGPGEQYF.

A single count supports this clone. This chain's CDR3 is CASSTPTSGSADTQYF. In nucleotides, the CDR3 is TGCGCCAGCAGCACCCCGACTAGCGGGAGTGCAGATACGCAGTATTTT. This chain joins TRBV5-1 and TRBJ2-3, with 12 bases fitting TRBD2. Germline V gives CDR1 SGHRS, CDR2 YFSETQ. There are 16 residues in the CDR3. With V trimmed by 4 bases and J by 4 bases, 7 bases remained unmatched. Drawing the rest from reference TRBV5-1 and TRBJ2-3, the complete variable domain is KAGVTQTPRYLIKTRGQQVTLSCSPISGHRSVSWYQQTPGQGLQFLFEYFSETQRNKGNFPGRFSGRQFSNSRSEMNVSTLELGDSALYLCASSTPTSGSADTQYFGPGTRLTVL.

The chain combines TRBV30 with TRBJ1-5; D gene ambiguous. V gave up 2 bases and J gave up 0 bases, with 5 bases separating them. CDR1 and CDR2 (germline): GTSNPN, SVGIG (reference sequence). This CDR3 is 13 amino acids long. For the CDR3, the DNA is TGTGCCTGGAGTCCTGATAGCAATCAGCCCCAGCATTTT. Protein: CAWSPDSNQPQHF.

This rearrangement joins TRBV5-4 to TRBJ2-3; 9 bases align to TRBD2. V lost 4 bases and J lost 5; bases outside the gene matches: 8. This CDR3 is built from 15 residues. CDR1 and CDR2 from the germline V gene are SGHNT and YYREEE (reference sequence). The DNA for the CDR3 is TGTGCCAGCAGCATTAGCGGGAGAAGGCAAGATACGCAGTATTTT. It is translated as CASSISGRRQDTQYF.

The V call is TRBV18, the J call TRBJ2-2; 12 nucleotides align to TRBD2. Germline CDR1 reads KGHSH; CDR2 reads LQKENI. The V and J ends lost 3 bases and 5 bases, in that order; junction bases with no gene match: 10. The length of the CDR3 is 18 residues. The CDR3 loop is CASSPQPTSGRGTGELFF. The DNA of the CDR3 is TGTGCCAGCTCACCCCAGCCGACTAGCGGGAGAGGGACCGGGGAGCTGTTTTTT.

CDR3 sequence reads: CASSEYGQSRSSYNEQFF. The CDR3 coding sequence is TGTGCCAGCAGTGAATACGGTCAAAGCCGGAGCTCCTACAATGAGCAGTTCTTC. This sequence joins TRBV25-1 and TRBJ2-1; D gene ambiguous. Germline assignment: CDR1 MGHDK and CDR2 SYGVNS. Trimming stripped 0 bases from V and 0 bases from J, with 15 bases between. This CDR3 has 18 amino acids.

The chain has TRBV5-6 and TRBJ1-1; possible D gene TRBD1, 6 bases. The V and J ends lost 4 bases and 4 bases respectively, with 14 bases between them. CDR1 SGHDT and CDR2 YYEEEE come from the germline V gene. This CDR3 contains 14 residues. This chain's CDR3 is CASSRTLQGTEAFF. The CDR3 bases are TGTGCCAGCAGCCGTACATTACAGGGCACTGAAGCTTTCTTT.

V gene TRBV7-2 combines with J gene TRBJ2-3, with D unresolved. Trimming shortened V by 5 bases and J by 2 bases, and 11 bases separated the two germline ends. The CDR3 extends over 14 amino acids. Germline-derived CDR1 and CDR2 are SGHTA and FQGNSA. The DNA for the CDR3 is TGTGCCAGCAGCCCCTTTCTCCACACAGATACGCAGTATTTT. It encodes CASSPFLHTDTQYF.

The V gene is TRBV7-8, the J gene TRBJ2-2, with a tentative D call TRBD2 (6 bases). V dropped 0 bases and J dropped 8 bases, with 13 bases sitting between them. The CDR3 length is 15 residues. Germline CDR1 and CDR2: SGHVS and FQNEAQ. The CDR3 coding sequence is TGTGCCAGCAGCTTAGCGGGCGGGGTAACGGGGGAGCTGTTTTTT. It translates to CASSLAGGVTGELFF.

This chain uses TRBV6-5 with TRBJ2-7; the D gene is possibly TRBD2 (5 bases). The germline gives CDR1 MNHEY, CDR2 SVGAGI. This CDR3 has 15 residues. Trimming took 3 bases from V and 6 from J, leaving 18 bases between them. Written as DNA, the CDR3 is TGTGCCAGCAGTTATTGGCTAGCCGGCCTCGGCGAGCAGTACTTC. Amino acids: CASSYWLAGLGEQYF.

This sequence joins TRBV13 and TRBJ2-3, with a possible D match to TRBD2 (7 bases). V lost 2 bases, J lost 2 bases, and 20 bases lay in between. The CDR3 runs 18 residues. Germline CDR1 is PRHDT and CDR2 is FYEKMQ (reference sequence). CDR3 DNA sequence: TGTGCCAGCAGCTTATCCGCATGGGGGGGGCCAGACACAGATACGCAGTATTTT. It translates to CASSLSAWGGPDTDTQYF.

The genes are TRBV30 and TRBJ2-7; D call uncertain. Germline assignment: CDR1 GTSNPN and CDR2 SVGIG (reference sequence). The CDR3 is made up of 12 amino acids. The ends were cut back, 3 bases at V and 0 bases at J, with 6 bases in the middle. The CDR3 sequence: CAWSPASYEQYF. The CDR3 nucleotides are TGTGCCTGGAGCCCCGCCTCCTACGAGCAGTACTTC.

The gene calls are TRBV7-6 and TRBJ2-3, with D possibly called TRBD1 or TRBD2 (6 bases each). V was cut by 5 bases and J by 3 bases, with 18 bases left in between. The CDR3 is 16 residues long. Germline CDR1 reads SGHVS; CDR2 reads FNYEAQ. This CDR3 is CASSILSRGLTDTQYF. As DNA, the CDR3 is TGTGCCAGCAGCATCTTAAGCCGGGGGCTGACAGATACGCAGTATTTT.

This clone was recorded only once. The rearrangement links TRBV6-1 to TRBJ1-2, with 7 bases that match TRBD1. Germline assignment: CDR1 MNHNS and CDR2 SASEGT. This CDR3 is built from 16 residues. With V trimmed by 0 bases and J by 5 bases, 9 bases remained unmatched. CDR3 sequence: CASSEASPGQLYGYTF. The CDR3 coding sequence is TGTGCCAGCAGTGAAGCCAGCCCGGGACAGCTATATGGCTACACCTTC.

The rearrangement links TRBV19 to TRBJ2-1, with a possible D match to TRBD2 (5 bases). V was trimmed by 7 bases and J by 0 bases, leaving 13 bases between them. Germline V lookup: CDR1 LNHDA, CDR2 SQIVND (reference sequence). The CDR3 length is 15 residues. The CDR3 bases are TGTGCCAGTAAACGGACCGCGGGCTCCTACAATGAGCAGTTCTTC. As protein: CASKRTAGSYNEQFF. The full variable domain, completed using reference TRBV19 and TRBJ2-1, is DGGITQSPKYLFRKEGQNVTLSCEQNLNHDAMYWYRQDPGQGLRLIYYSQIVNDFQKGDIAEGYSVSREKKESFPLTVTSAQKNPTAFYLCASKRTAGSYNEQFFGPGTRLTVL.

This sequence joins TRBV28 and TRBJ2-7, with D maybe TRBD1 (5 bases). Between the trimmed V and J ends, which lost 2 bases and 5 bases, there was a span of 13 bases. This CDR3 spans 14 amino acids. In germline, CDR1 is MDHEN, CDR2 SYDVKM. In nucleotides, the CDR3 is TGTGCCAGCAGTTTAAACCCAGGGTTAGACGAGCAGTACTTC. Its translation is CASSLNPGLDEQYF.

V is TRBV28 and J is TRBJ2-5, with 9 bases matching TRBD2. The CDR3 is made up of 16 amino acids. Looked up from germline, CDR1 is MDHEN and CDR2 is SYDVKM. Germline trimming cut 7 bases from V and 5 bases from J; bases unmatched to any gene: 14. The CDR3 loop reads CASKKFKVAGEETQYF. CDR3 DNA: TGTGCCAGCAAAAAGTTTAAGGTAGCGGGAGAGGAGACCCAGTACTTC.